What follows describes a single T cell receptor (beta chain). This table comes from immunoSEQ multiplex PCR, and its TCRdb copy is limited to in-frame clones, with some not included. There are roughly 130,000 clones in the sample; 88% occur only once, and almost 6% lies in the top ten. The data originate from a study of radiation and T cells in renal cell carcinoma. The germline V gene encodes CDR1 DFQATT and CDR2 SNEGSKA (reference sequence). V dropped 6 bases and J dropped 0 bases, with 4 bases sitting between them. The CDR3 consists of 11 residues. Noted time point: blood 2 weeks post-SBRT. Sample treatment: 15 Gy SBRT to primary tumor, nephrectomy 4 weeks later.

Sequenced material: blood, taken from a patient whose treatment included radiotherapy and nephrectomy. The gene calls are TRBV20-1 and TRBJ2-3; D gene unclear. The TCR sequence derives from a woman between 70 and 85 years old with renal cell carcinoma. The CDR3 region has the DNA TGCAGTGCCATTAGCACAGATACGCAGTATTTT. It specifies CSAISTDTQYF.